This entry describes one T cell receptor beta chain. Its target is unknown. These data are taken from a study of T-cell memory formation after mild COVID-19. As for the study in general: TCR clusters showed largely donor specificity.

CDR3 size: 17 residues. V was cut by 0 bases and J by 2 bases, with 17 bases left in between. CDR1 is SGHDT and CDR2 is YYEEEE in the germline V gene. TCRdb re-called the 5' RACE reads through MiXCR, storing one row per CDR3 protein. The sample yields about 110,000 distinct CDR3 sequences, about 15% seen once. Study-level findings and limits: Among clones peaking at day 37 in the second wave, SARS-CoV-2 specificity remained unconfirmed. A balance of CD4 and CD8 characterized clones contracting day 15 to 85, whereas later expanders leaned CD4+. Mainly in CM and EM were contracting CD4+ clones; CD8+ were in EMRA.

This chain joins TRBV5-6 and TRBJ1-2; a possible D gene is TRBD1 (5 bases). The sequenced material came from PBMCs or a T cell subset sorted from them (not recorded which). The TCR was taken from an adult woman who had mild COVID-19 (a few samples of this study predate the infection). Cell type and time point are not known. CDR3 nucleotides: TGTGCCAGCAGCTTGGTTTTACAGGCCGCGGGAAACTATGGCTACACCTTC. Residues: CASSLVLQAAGNYGYTF.